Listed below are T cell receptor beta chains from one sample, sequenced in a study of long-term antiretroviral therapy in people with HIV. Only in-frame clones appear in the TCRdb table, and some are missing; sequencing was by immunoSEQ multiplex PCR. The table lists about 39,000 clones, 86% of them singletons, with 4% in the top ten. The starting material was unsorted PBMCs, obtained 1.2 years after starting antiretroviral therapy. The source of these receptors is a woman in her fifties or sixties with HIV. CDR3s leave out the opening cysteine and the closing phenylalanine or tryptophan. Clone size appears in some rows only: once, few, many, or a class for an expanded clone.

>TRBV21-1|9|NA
ASSLFYGYT
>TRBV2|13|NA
ASRDGRKTGEKLF
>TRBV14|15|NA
ASSQDPPDRINEKLF
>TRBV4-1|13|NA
ASSPWTGERNEQY
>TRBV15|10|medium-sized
ATSRENTEAF
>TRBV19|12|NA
AGPPRAMNTEAF
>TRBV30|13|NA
AWIQGALRNNEQF
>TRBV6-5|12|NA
ASSYSQGQETQY
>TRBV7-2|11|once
ASSMTENTEAF
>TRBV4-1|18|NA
ASSLQGGIHGVYSNQPQH
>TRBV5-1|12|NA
ASSQGQGNEKLF
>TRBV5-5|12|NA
ASSRGQWKNIQY
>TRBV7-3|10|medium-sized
ASSRQGYGYT
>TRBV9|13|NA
ASSVAQGLYNEQF
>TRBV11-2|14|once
ASSHGGGQNTDTQY
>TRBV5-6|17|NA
ASSPAVTPGLPRSNEQF
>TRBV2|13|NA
ASSEQQTENQPQH
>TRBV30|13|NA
AWRGQGSWNTEAF
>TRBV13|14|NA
ASSLGLAGSSYEQY
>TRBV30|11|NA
AWSAGQNQPQH
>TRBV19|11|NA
ASSIAPPGGYT
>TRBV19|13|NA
ASSIRNTNVYGYT
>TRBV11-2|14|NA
ASSLRSQGATGELF
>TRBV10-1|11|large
ASPGTNSYEQY
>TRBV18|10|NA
ASSPGMDEAF
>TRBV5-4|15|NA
ARIPKKSGQLGNTIY
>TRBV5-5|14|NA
ASSLTGRAGANVLT
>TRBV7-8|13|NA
ASSQRGTGVYEQY
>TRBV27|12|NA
ASTSGQGARGYT
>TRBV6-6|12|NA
ASSLTGGGTEAF
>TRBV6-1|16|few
ASSEGYPRRANTGELF
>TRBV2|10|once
ASSGTGNTIY
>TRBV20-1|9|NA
SAIINYGYT
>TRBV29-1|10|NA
SVLDRVYGYT
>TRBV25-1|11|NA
ASSLTGVHGYT
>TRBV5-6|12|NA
ASRIDRGTGELF
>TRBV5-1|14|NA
ASSLAAFLGGDEQY